The source of this TCR beta chain is a study of blood T cell repertoires in COVID-19. Study context: From the United States, Italy and Spain came samples of acute and convalescent COVID-19. The cDNA or gDNA used as material had been derived from T cells, B-cell-depleted T cells, or PBMCs.

The CDR3 covers 11 residues. The V end lost 5 bases, the J end lost 5 bases, and 7 bases lay between the germline ends. CDR1 is SEHNR and CDR2 is FQNEAQ in the germline V gene (reference sequence). Using immunoSEQ multiplex PCR, the repertoire was profiled, and TCRdb retains in-frame clones only, with some absent. Here the sample spans some 250,000 clones, roughly 86% being singletons. The rearrangement links TRBV7-9 to TRBJ2-7, with unresolved D. Sequencing was done on a sample of peripheral blood. The clonotype comes from a young woman who had recovered from COVID-19. The CDR3 is CASSNLDEQYF. The CDR3 DNA sequence: TGTGCCAGCAGCAACTTGGACGAGCAGTACTTC.